This T cell receptor (beta chain) comes out of a study of T-cell memory formation after mild COVID-19. The wider study: Among the donors, TCR clusters were largely specific to each donor.

Deletions cut 3 bases from V and 6 bases from J, with 7 bases between. Germline lookup yields CDR1 SGHRS and CDR2 YFSETQ. There are 11 residues in the CDR3. TCRdb ran MiXCR on the 5' RACE reads and lists one entry per CDR3 protein. This sample yields over 450,000 distinct CDR3 sequences, of which 20% are seen a single time; around 12% belongs to the top ten. This clonotype was picked up a small number of times. The sequence was collected from an adult woman who had mild COVID-19 (a few samples of this study predate the infection). Cell type and time point are not known. The rearrangement joins TRBV5-1 to TRBJ2-7; D call uncertain. The specimen was PBMCs or a T cell subset sorted from them (not recorded which). For the CDR3, the DNA is TGCGCCAGCAGCTACGGAAGCGAGCAGTACTTC. Residues: CASSYGSEQYF.